The sequence of this T cell receptor beta chain was determined in a study of blood T cell repertoires in COVID-19. Across the whole study: Material from acute and convalescent COVID-19 was sourced from the United States, Italy and Spain.

Germline V lookup: CDR1 SGHRS, CDR2 YFSETQ. Trimming cost V 6 bases and J 4 bases, with 12 bases left between them. The CDR3 runs 13 residues. The protocol was immunoSEQ multiplex PCR, while the TCRdb copy is restricted to in-frame clones and leaves out a portion. The sample consists of some 80,000 clones, under 80% of them appearing once. V gene TRBV5-1 combines with J gene TRBJ2-3; D is perhaps TRBD1 (6 bases). The TCR comes from a human donor in a cohort sampled during active COVID-19. Sequences were obtained from peripheral blood. CDR3 DNA sequence: TGCGCCAGCAAAGGGGGTGGTCCAGATACGCAGTATTTT. Residues: CASKGGGPDTQYF.